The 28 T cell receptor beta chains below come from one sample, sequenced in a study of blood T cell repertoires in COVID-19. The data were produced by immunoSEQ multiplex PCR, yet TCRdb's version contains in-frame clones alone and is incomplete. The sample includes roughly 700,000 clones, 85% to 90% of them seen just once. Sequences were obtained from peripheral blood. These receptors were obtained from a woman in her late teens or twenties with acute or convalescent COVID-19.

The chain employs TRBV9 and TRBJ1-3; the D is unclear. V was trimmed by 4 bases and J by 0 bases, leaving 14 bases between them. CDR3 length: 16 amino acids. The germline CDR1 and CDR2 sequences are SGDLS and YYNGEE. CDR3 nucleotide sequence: TGTGCCAGCAGCTTTGCCACCGGGGACTCTGGAAACACCATATATTTT. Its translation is CASSFATGDSGNTIYF.

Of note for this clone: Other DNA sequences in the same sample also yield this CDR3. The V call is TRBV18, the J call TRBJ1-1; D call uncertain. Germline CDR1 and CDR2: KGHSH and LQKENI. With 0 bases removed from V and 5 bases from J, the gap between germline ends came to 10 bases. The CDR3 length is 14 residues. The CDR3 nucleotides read TGTGCCAGCTCACCACCTCTTGGGAGTACTGAAGCTTTCTTT. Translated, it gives CASSPPLGSTEAFF.

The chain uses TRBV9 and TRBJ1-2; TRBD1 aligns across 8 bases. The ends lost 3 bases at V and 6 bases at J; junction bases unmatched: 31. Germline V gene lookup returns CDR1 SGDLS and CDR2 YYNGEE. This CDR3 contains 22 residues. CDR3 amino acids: CASSGWRGAPDRGVARVDGYTF. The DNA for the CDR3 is TGTGCCAGCAGCGGATGGCGCGGGGCACCCGACAGGGGAGTAGCTAGAGTCGATGGCTACACCTTC.

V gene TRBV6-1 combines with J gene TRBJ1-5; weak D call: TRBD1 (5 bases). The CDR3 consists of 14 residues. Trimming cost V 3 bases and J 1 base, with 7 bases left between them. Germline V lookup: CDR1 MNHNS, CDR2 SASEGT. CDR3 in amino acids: CASSESGSNQPQHF. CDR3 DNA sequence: TGTGCCAGCAGTGAGTCAGGGAGCAATCAGCCCCAGCATTTT.

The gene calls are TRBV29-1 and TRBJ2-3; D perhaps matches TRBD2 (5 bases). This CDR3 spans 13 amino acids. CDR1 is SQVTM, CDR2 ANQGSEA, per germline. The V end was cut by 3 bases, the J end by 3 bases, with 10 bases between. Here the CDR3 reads CSVDGGGTDTQYF. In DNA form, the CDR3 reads TGCAGCGTTGACGGCGGCGGGACAGATACGCAGTATTTT.

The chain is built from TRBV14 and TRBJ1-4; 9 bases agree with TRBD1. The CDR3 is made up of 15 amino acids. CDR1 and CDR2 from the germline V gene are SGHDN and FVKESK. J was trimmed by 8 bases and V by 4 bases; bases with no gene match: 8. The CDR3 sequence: CASSRTGTGREKLFF. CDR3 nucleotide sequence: TGTGCCAGCAGCCGAACGGGGACAGGGAGGGAAAAACTGTTTTTT. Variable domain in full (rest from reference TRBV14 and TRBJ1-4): EAGVTQFPSHSVIEKGQTVTLRCDPISGHDNLYWYRRVMGKEIKFLLHFVKESKQDESGMPNNRFLAERTGGTYSTLKVQPAELEDSGVYFCASSRTGTGREKLFFGSGTQLSVL.

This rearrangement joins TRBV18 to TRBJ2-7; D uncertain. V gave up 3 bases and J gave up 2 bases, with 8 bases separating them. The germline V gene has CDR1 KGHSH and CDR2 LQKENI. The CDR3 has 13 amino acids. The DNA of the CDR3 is TGTGCCAGCTCACCTGAACAGACCTACGAGCAGTACTTC. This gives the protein CASSPEQTYEQYF.

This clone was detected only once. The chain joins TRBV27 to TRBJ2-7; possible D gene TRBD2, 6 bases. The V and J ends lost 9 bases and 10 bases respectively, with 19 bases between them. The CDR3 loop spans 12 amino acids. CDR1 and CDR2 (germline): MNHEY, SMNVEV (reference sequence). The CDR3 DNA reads TGTGCCAGTCGGGGGAACCGGGGAGGACAGTACTTC. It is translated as CASRGNRGGQYF.

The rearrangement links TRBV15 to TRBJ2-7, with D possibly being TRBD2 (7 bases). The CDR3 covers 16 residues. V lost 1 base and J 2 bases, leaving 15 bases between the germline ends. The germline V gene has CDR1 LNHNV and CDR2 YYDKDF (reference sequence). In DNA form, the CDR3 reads TGTGCCACCAGCAGAGCTGGGGGGGCCGGGCCCTACGAGCAGTACTTC. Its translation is CATSRAGGAGPYEQYF. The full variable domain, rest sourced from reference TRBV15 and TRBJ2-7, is DAMVIQNPRYQVTQFGKPVTLSCSQTLNHNVMYWYQQKSSQAPKLLFHYYDKDFNNEADTPDNFQSRRPNTSFCFLDIRSPGLGDTAMYLCATSRAGGAGPYEQYFGPGTRLTVT.

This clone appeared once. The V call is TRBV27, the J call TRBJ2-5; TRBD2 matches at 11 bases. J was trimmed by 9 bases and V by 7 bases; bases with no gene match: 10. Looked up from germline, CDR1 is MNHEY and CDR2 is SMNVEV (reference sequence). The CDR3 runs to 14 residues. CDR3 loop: CASNPIAGGRPQYF. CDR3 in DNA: TGTGCCAGCAACCCAATAGCGGGGGGGAGGCCCCAGTACTTC.

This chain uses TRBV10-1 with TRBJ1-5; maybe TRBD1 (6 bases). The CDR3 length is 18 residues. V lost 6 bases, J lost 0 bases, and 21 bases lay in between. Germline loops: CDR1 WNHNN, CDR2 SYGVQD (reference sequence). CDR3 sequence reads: CASSPPRTEPYSNQPQHF. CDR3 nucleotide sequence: TGCGCCAGCAGCCCACCTAGGACAGAACCGTATAGCAATCAGCCCCAGCATTTT.

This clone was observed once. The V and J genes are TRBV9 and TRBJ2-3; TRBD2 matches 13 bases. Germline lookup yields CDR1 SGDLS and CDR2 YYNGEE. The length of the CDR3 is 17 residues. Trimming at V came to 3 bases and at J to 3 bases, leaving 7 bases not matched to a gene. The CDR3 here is CASSGRLAGGPTDTQYF. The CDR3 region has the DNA TGTGCCAGCAGCGGGAGACTAGCGGGGGGCCCAACAGATACGCAGTATTTT. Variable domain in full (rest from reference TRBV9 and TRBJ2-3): DSGVTQTPKHLITATGQRVTLRCSPRSGDLSVYWYQQSLDQGLQFLIQYYNGEERAKGNILERFSAQQFPDLHSELNLSSLELGDSALYFCASSGRLAGGPTDTQYFGPGTRLTVL.

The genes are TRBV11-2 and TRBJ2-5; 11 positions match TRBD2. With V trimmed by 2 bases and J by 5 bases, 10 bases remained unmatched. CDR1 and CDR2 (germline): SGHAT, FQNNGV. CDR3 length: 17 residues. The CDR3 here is CASSLSSGGRSRETQYF. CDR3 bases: TGTGCCAGCAGCTTATCTAGCGGGGGGCGCTCCAGGGAGACCCAGTACTTC.

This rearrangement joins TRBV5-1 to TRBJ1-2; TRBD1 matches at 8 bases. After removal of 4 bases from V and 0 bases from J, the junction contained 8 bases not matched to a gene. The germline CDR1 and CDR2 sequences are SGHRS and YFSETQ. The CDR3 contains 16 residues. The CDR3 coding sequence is TGCGCCAGCAGCCCGTTATACAGGGGGACTAACTATGGCTACACCTTC. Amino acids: CASSPLYRGTNYGYTF.

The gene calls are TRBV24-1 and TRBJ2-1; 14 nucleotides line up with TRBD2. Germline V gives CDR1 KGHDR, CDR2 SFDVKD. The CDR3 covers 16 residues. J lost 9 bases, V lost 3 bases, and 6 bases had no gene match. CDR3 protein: CATSDTTSGGASEQFF. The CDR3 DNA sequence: TGTGCCACCAGTGATACGACTAGCGGGGGGGCCAGTGAGCAGTTCTTC.

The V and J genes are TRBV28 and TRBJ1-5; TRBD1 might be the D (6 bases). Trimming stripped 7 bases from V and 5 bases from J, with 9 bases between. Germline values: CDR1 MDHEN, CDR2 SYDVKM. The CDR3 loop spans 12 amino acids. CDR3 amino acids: CASNRADQPQHF. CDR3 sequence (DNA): TGTGCCAGCAACAGGGCAGATCAGCCCCAGCATTTT.

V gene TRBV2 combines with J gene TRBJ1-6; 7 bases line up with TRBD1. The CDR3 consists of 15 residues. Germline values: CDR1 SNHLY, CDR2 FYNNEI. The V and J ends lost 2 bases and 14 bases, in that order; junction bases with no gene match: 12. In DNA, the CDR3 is TGTGCCAGCAGTGAACGCTCGACAGGGTCGGTTACCCTCCACTTT. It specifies CASSERSTGSVTLHF. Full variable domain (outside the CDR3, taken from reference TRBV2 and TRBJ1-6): EPEVTQTPSHQVTQMGQEVILRCVPISNHLYFYWYRQILGQKVEFLVSFYNNEISEKSEIFDDQFSVERPDGSNFTLKIRSTKLEDSAMYFCASSERSTGSVTLHFGNGTRLTVT.

Here the CDR3 DNA reads TGTGCCAGCAGCCGCCATACGGGTGAGGGTGGAGAAAAACTGTTTTTT. Amino acids: CASSRHTGEGGEKLFF. The rearrangement joins TRBV9 to TRBJ1-4; D gene ambiguous. The germline gives CDR1 SGDLS, CDR2 YYNGEE. V was cut by 4 bases and J by 8 bases, with 21 bases left in between. This CDR3 has 16 residues.

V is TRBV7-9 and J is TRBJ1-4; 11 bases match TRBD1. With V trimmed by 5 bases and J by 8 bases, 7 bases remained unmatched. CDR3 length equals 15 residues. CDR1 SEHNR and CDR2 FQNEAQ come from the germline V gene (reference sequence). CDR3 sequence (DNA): TGTGCCAGCAGCATAAAGGACAGGGGGCACGAAAAACTGTTTTTT. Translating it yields CASSIKDRGHEKLFF.

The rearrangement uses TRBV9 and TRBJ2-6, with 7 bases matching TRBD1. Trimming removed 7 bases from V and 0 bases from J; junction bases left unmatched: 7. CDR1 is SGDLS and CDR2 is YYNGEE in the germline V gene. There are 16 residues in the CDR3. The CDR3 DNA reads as TGTGCCAGCGCCGGGACAGACTCCTCTGGGGCCAACGTCCTGACTTTC. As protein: CASAGTDSSGANVLTF.

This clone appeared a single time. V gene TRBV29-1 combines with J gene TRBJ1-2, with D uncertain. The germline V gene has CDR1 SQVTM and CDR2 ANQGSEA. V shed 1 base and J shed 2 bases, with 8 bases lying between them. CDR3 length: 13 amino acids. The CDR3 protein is CSVEGTVNYGYTF. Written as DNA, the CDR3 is TGCAGCGTTGAAGGCACAGTCAACTATGGCTACACCTTC.

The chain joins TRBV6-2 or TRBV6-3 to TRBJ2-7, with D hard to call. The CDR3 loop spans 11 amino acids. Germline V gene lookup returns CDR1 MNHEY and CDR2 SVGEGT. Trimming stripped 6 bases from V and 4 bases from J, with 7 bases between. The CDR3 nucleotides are TGTGCCAGCAGCTTCAAATACGAGCAGTACTTC. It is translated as CASSFKYEQYF.

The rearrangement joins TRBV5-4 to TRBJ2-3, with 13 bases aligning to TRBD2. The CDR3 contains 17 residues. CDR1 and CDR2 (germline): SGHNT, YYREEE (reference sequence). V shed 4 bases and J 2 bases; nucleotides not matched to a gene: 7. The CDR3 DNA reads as TGTGCCAGCAGCCCGCCGGGACTAGCGGGATCCACAGATACGCAGTATTTT. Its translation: CASSPPGLAGSTDTQYF.

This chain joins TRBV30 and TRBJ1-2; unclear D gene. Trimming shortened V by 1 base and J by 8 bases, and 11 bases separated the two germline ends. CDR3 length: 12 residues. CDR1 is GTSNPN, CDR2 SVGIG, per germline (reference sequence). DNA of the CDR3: TGTGCCTGGAGTGCGTCCGGGGAGGGCTACACCTTC. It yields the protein CAWSASGEGYTF.

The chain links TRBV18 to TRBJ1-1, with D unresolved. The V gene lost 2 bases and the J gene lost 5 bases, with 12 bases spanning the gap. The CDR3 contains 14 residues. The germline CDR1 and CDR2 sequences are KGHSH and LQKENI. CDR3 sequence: CASSPTGRGTEAFF. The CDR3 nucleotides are TGTGCCAGCTCACCAACCGGCCGCGGGACTGAAGCTTTCTTT.

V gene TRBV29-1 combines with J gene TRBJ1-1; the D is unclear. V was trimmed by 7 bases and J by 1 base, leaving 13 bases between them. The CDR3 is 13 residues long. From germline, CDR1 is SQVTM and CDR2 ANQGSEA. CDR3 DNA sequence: TGCAGCGCTGGAGACAAAGCGAACACTGAAGCTTTCTTT. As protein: CSAGDKANTEAFF.

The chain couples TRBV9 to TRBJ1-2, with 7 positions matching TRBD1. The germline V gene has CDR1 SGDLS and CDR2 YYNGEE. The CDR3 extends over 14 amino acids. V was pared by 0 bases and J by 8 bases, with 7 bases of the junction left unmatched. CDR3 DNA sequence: TGTGCCAGCAGCGTAGTTGACAGGGCTCGCGGCTACACCTTC. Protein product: CASSVVDRARGYTF.

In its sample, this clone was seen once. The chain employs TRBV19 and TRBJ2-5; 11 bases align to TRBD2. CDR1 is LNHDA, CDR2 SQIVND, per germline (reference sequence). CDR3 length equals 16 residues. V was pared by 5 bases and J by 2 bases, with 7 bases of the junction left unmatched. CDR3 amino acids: CASSPYSGGVQETQYF. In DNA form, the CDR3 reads TGTGCCAGTAGTCCTTATAGCGGGGGGGTTCAAGAGACCCAGTACTTC.